This TCR beta chain was observed in a study of blood T cell repertoires in COVID-19. Data came from immunoSEQ multiplex PCR; TCRdb stores just in-frame clones and leaves some out. This sample has 300,000 to 400,000 clones, with about nine tenths found just once. Trimming took 6 bases from V and 14 from J, leaving 19 bases between them. The CDR3 length is 12 residues. Germline V gene data show CDR1 as SEHNR and CDR2 as FQNEAQ (reference sequence). Cohort 3 recovered donors had two negative PCRs, clearance, or symptom resolution. This clone appeared a few times. The sequence was obtained from a man between 60 and 75 years old who had recovered from COVID-19. Input material: PBMCs or T cells enriched from blood (not recorded which). The V call is TRBV7-9, the J call TRBJ1-1; maybe TRBD1 (6 bases). CDR3 DNA: TGTGCCAGCAGGATTAACACAGGGAGGGACTTCTTT. It codes for CASRINTGRDFF. Filled out from reference TRBV7-9 and TRBJ1-1, the complete variable domain reads DTGVSQNPRHKITKRGQNVTFRCDPISEHNRLYWYRQTLGQGPEFLTYFQNEAQLEKSRLLSDRFSAERPKGSFSTLEIQRTEQGDSAMYLCASRINTGRDFFGQGTRLTVV.